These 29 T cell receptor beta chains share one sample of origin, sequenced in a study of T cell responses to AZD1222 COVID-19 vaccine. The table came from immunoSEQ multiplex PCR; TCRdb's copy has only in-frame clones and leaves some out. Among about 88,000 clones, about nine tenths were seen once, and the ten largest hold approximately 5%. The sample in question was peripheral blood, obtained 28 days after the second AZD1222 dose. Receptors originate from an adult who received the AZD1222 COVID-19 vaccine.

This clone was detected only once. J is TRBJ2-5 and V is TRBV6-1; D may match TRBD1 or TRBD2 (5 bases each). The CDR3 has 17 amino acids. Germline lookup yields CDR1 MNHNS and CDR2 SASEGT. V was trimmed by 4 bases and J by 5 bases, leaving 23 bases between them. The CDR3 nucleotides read TGTGCCAGCAGTGCTTCTGATGGGGGTCATGTTCGTGAGACCCAGTACTTC. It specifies CASSASDGGHVRETQYF.

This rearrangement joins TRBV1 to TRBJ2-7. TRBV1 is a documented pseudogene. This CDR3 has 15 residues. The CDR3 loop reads CTSSQPGIRSYEQYF. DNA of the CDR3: TGCACCAGCAGCCAACCTGGGATTCGCTCCTACGAGCAGTACTTC.

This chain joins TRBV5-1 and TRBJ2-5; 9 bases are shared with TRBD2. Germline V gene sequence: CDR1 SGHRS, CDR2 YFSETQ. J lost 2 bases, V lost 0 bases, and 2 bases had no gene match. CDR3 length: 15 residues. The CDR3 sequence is CASSLASGDQETQYF. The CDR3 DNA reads TGCGCCAGCAGCTTGGCTAGCGGGGATCAAGAGACCCAGTACTTC.

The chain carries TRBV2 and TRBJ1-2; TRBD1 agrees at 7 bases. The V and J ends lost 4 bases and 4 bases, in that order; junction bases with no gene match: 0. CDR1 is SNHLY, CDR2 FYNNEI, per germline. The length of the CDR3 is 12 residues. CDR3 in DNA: TGTGCCAGCAGTGGACAGGGCTATGGCTACACCTTC. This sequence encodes CASSGQGYGYTF.

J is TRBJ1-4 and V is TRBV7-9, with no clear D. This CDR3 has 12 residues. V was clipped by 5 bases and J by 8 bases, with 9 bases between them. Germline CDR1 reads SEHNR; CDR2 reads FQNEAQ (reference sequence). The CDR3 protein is CASSRPGEKLFF. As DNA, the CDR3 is TGTGCCAGCAGCAGGCCCGGGGAAAAACTGTTTTTT.

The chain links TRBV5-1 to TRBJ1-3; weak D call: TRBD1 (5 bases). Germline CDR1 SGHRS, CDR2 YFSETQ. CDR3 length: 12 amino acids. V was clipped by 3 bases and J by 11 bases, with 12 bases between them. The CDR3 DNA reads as TGCGCCAGCAGCTCGGGGACGGGGGCCATATATTTT. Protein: CASSSGTGAIYF. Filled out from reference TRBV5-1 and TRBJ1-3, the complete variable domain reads KAGVTQTPRYLIKTRGQQVTLSCSPISGHRSVSWYQQTPGQGLQFLFEYFSETQRNKGNFPGRFSGRQFSNSRSEMNVSTLELGDSALYLCASSSGTGAIYFGEGSWLTVV.

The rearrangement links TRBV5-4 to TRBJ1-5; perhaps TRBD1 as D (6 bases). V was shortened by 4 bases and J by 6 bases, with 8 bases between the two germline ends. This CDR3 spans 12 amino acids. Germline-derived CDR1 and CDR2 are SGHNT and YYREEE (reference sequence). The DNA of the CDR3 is TGTGCCAGCAGCCTACAGGGTCAGCCCCAGCATTTT. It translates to CASSLQGQPQHF.

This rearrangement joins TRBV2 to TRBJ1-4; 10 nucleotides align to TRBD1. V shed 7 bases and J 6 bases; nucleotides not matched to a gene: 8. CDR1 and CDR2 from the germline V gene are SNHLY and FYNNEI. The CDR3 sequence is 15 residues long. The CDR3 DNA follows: TGTGCCAGCACCCCAAGCGGACAGGGGGATGAAAAACTGTTTTTT. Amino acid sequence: CASTPSGQGDEKLFF.

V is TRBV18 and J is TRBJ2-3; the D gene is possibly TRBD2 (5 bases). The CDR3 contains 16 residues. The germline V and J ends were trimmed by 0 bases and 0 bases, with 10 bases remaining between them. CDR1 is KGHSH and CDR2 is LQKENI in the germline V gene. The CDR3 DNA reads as TGTGCCAGCTCACCACCGAGGGCCCTTAGCACAGATACGCAGTATTTT. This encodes CASSPPRALSTDTQYF. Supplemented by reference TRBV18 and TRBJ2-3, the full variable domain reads NAGVMQNPRHLVRRRGQEARLRCSPMKGHSHVYWYRQLPEEGLKFMVYLQKENIIDESGMPKERFSAEFPKEGPSILRIQQVVRGDSAAYFCASSPPRALSTDTQYFGPGTRLTVL.

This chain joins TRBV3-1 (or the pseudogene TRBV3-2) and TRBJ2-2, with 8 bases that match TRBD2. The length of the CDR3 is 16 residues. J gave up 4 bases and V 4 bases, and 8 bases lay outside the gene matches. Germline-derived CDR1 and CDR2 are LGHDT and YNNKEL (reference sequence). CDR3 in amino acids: CASSPRGGRITGELFF. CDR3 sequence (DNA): TGTGCCAGCAGCCCCCGCGGGGGGCGTATCACCGGGGAGCTGTTTTTT.

The CDR3 coding sequence is TGTGCCAGCAGTGACCGGACAGGGGGGAACACTGAAGCTTTCTTT. Translated: CASSDRTGGNTEAFF. The chain links TRBV6-1 to TRBJ1-1, with TRBD1 identical over 10 bases. CDR1 and CDR2 (germline): MNHNS, SASEGT. With 3 bases clipped from V and 1 base from J, the junction kept 2 bases outside the gene matches. This CDR3 has 15 amino acids.

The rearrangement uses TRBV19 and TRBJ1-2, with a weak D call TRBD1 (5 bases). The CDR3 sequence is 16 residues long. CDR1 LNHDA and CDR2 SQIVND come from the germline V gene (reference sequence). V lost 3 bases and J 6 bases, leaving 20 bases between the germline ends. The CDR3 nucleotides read TGTGCCAGTAGTATCGGGGACCGTTTAAACCAAAATGGCTACACCTTC. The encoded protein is CASSIGDRLNQNGYTF.

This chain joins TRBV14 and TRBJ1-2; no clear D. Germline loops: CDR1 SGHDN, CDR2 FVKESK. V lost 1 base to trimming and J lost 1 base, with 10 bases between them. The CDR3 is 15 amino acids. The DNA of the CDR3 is TGTGCCAGCAGCCAAGGGGCCGGGCATAACTATGGCTACACCTTC. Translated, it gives CASSQGAGHNYGYTF.

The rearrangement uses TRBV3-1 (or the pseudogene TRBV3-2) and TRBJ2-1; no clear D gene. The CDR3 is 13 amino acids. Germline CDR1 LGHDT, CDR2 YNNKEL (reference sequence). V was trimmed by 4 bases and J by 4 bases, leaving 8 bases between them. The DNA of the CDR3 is TGTGCCAGCAGCCGGAGAGGTTACAATGAGCAGTTCTTC. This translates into CASSRRGYNEQFF.

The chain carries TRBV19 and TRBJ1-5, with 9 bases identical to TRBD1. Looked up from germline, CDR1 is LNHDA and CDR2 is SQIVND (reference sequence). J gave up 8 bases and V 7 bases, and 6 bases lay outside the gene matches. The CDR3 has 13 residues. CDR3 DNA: TGTGCCAGTATGGGGACAGGGTGGGAGCCCCAGCATTTT. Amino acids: CASMGTGWEPQHF.

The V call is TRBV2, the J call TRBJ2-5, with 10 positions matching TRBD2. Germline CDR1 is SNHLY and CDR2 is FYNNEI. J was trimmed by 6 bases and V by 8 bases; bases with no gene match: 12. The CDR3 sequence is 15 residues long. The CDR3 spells CASCGSGGAGKTQYF. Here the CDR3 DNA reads TGTGCCAGCTGTGGGAGCGGGGGGGCCGGGAAGACCCAGTACTTC.

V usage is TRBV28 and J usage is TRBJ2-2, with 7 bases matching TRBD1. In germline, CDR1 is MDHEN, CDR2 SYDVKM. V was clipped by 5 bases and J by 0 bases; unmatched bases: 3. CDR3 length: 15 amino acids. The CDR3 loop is CASSRQGANTGELFF. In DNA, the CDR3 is TGTGCCAGCAGTCGTCAGGGGGCGAACACCGGGGAGCTGTTTTTT.

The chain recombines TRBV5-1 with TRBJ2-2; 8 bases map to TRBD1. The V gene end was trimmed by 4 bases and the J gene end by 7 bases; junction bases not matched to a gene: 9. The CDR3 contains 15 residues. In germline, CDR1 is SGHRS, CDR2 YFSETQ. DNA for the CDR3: TGCGCCAGCAGCGTGGACAGGGATAGGGGCGGGGAGCTGTTTTTT. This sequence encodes CASSVDRDRGGELFF.

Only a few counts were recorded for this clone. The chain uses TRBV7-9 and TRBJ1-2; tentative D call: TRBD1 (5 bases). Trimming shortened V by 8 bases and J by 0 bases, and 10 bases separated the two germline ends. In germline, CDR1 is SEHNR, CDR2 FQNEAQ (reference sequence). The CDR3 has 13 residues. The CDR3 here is CASRDRTNYGYTF. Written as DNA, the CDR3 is TGTGCCAGCCGGGACCGTACTAACTATGGCTACACCTTC. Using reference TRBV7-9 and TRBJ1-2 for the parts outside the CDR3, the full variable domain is DTGVSQNPRHKITKRGQNVTFRCDPISEHNRLYWYRQTLGQGPEFLTYFQNEAQLEKSRLLSDRFSAERPKGSFSTLEIQRTEQGDSAMYLCASRDRTNYGYTFGSGTRLTVV.

CDR3 nucleotides: TGTGCCAGCAGTGTAGGGACAGGGGTGACCCACGAGCAGTACTTC. Translated, it gives CASSVGTGVTHEQYF. The chain carries TRBV2 and TRBJ2-7; 10 bases align to TRBD1. CDR1 is SNHLY, CDR2 FYNNEI, per germline. This CDR3 spans 15 amino acids. V lost 4 bases to trimming and J lost 5 bases; unmatched junction nucleotides: 8.

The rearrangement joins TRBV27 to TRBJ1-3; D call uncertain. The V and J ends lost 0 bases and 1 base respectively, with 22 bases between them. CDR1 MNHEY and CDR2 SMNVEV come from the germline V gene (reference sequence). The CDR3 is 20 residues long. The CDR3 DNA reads TGTGCCAGCAGTTTATCGCCGATTCGAATAGGGAGCAATTCTGGAAACACCATATATTTT. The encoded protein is CASSLSPIRIGSNSGNTIYF.

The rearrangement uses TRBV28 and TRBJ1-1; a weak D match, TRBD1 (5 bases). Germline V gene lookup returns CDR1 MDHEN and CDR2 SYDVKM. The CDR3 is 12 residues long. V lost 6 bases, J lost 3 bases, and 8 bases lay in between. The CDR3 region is CASRGGYTEAFF. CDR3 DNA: TGTGCCAGCAGGGGGGGGTACACTGAAGCTTTCTTT.

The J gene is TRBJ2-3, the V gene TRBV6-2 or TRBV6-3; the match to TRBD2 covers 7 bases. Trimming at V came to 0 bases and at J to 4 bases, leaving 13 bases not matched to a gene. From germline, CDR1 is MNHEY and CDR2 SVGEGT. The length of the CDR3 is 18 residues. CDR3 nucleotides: TGTGCCAGCAGTTACTCGATTTTACAGCGGGGAGTGGCAGATACGCAGTATTTT. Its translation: CASSYSILQRGVADTQYF.

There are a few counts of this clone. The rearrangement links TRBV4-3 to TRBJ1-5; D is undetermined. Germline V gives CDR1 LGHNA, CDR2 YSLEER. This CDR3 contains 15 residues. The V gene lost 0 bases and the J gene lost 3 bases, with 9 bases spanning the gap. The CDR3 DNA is TGCGCCAGCAGCCAAGATTTTTCCTACAATCAGCCCCAGCATTTT. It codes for CASSQDFSYNQPQHF.

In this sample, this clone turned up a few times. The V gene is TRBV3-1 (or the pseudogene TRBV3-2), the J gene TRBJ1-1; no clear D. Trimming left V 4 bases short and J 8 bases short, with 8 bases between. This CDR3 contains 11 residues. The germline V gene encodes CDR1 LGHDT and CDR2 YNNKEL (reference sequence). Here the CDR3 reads CASSRGGEAFF. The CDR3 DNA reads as TGTGCCAGCAGCCGGGGTGGGGAAGCTTTCTTT.

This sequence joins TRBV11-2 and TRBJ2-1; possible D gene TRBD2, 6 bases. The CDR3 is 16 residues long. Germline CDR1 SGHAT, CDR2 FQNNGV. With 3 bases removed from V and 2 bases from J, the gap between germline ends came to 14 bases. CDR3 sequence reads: CASSFGGGATYNEQFF. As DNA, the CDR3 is TGTGCCAGCAGCTTTGGAGGAGGGGCCACCTACAATGAGCAGTTCTTC.

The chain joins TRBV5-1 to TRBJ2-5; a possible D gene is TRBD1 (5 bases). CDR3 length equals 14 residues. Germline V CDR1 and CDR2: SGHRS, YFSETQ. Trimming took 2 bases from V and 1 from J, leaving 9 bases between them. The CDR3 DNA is TGCGCCAGCAGCTTTCGTGGGGCCCAAGAGACCCAGTACTTC. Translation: CASSFRGAQETQYF. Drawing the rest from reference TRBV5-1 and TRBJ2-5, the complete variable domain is KAGVTQTPRYLIKTRGQQVTLSCSPISGHRSVSWYQQTPGQGLQFLFEYFSETQRNKGNFPGRFSGRQFSNSRSEMNVSTLELGDSALYLCASSFRGAQETQYFGPGTRLLVL.

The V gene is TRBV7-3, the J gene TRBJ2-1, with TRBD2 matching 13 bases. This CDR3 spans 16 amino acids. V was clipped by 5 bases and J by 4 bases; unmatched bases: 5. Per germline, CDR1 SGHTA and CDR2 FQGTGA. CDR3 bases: TGTGCCAGCAGCCCGACTAGCGGGGGGCCTTACAATGAGCAGTTCTTC. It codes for CASSPTSGGPYNEQFF.

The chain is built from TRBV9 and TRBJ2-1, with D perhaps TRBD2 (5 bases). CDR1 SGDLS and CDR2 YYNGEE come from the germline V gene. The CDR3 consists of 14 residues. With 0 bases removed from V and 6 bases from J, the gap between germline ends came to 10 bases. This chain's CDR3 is CASSVGPGINEQFF. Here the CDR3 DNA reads TGTGCCAGCAGCGTAGGACCCGGGATCAATGAGCAGTTCTTC.